Shown below are 21 T cell receptor beta chains from a single sample sequenced in a study of read filtering for tumor transcriptome and immune sequencing. This library used 300 to 450 ng RNA and molecular barcoded adaptors spanning alpha/delta and beta/gamma chains. TCRdb re-analysed the reads in MiXCR, keeping a single row per CDR3 protein. This table has around 58,000 distinct CDR3 sequences, approximately 14% appearing once. The material sequenced was a population of CD138-negative cells sorted from bone marrow. The receptor source for this set is a donor at least 40 years old with multiple myeloma.

This clonotype showed up many times. The chain combines TRBV7-2 with TRBJ1-5; D gene uncertain. Trimming shortened V by 1 base and J by 7 bases, and 14 bases separated the two germline ends. This CDR3 has 15 residues. In germline, CDR1 is SGHTA, CDR2 FQGNSA. CDR3 DNA sequence: TGTGCCAGCAGCTTAGAGGACGGAGTACAGCAGCCCCAGCATTTT. It encodes CASSLEDGVQQPQHF.

This clonotype was seen a few times. The CDR3 end shows no conserved phenylalanine or tryptophan, and so a read error is likely. The chain has TRBV5-1 and TRBJ1-5, with 7 nucleotides matching TRBD1. Germline values: CDR1 SGHRS, CDR2 YFSETQ. Trimming removed 0 bases from V and 5 bases from J; junction bases left unmatched: 5. The CDR3 consists of 15 residues. The CDR3 DNA is TGCGCCAGCAGCTTGGGGCCAGGGGGTCATCAGCCCCAGCATTCT. It is translated as CASSLGPGGHQPQHS.

At least ten counts were recorded for this clonotype. This chain joins TRBV12-3 or TRBV12-4 and TRBJ2-1; 9 nucleotides match TRBD2. The CDR3 loop spans 14 amino acids. Unmatched junction bases numbered 6, after V lost 5 bases and J lost 7 bases. The CDR3 loop reads CASSLPGLANEQFF. The CDR3 nucleotides are TGTGCCAGCAGTCTTCCGGGACTAGCTAATGAGCAGTTCTTC.

In its sample, this clonotype was seen many times. The J gene is TRBJ1-4, the V gene TRBV7-9; tentatively, D is TRBD1 (6 bases). CDR3 size: 13 residues. V lost 5 bases, J lost 8 bases, and 12 bases lay in between. Germline CDR1 and CDR2: SEHNR and FQNEAQ (reference sequence). The CDR3 loop reads CASSHRQEEKLFF. The CDR3, as DNA: TGTGCCAGCAGCCACAGACAGGAGGAAAAACTGTTTTTT.

Ten or more counts support this clonotype. V gene TRBV19 combines with J gene TRBJ2-2; weak D call: TRBD1 (6 bases). The CDR3 consists of 14 residues. The ends were cut back, 7 bases at V and 4 bases at J, with 13 bases in the middle. The V gene's germline CDR1 is LNHDA and CDR2 SQIVND (reference sequence). The DNA for the CDR3 is TGTGCCAGTATGGCAGGGGTGATCACCGGGGAGCTGTTTTTT. Translated, it gives CASMAGVITGELFF.

The V gene is TRBV5-5, the J gene TRBJ2-2; D gene ambiguous. This CDR3 is built from 15 residues. Germline loops: CDR1 SGHKS, CDR2 YYEKEE (reference sequence). Between the trimmed V and J ends, which lost 2 bases and 2 bases, there was a span of 10 bases. The CDR3 DNA sequence: TGTGCCAGCAGCTTCGTGGCCCTTAACACCGGGGAGCTGTTTTTT. It specifies CASSFVALNTGELFF.

This clonotype has a single count. The CDR3 carries no conserved terminal phenylalanine or tryptophan, so it likely arises from a read error. The J gene is TRBJ2-1, the V gene TRBV29-1, with D perhaps TRBD1 or TRBD2 (5 bases each). CDR1 SQVTM and CDR2 ANQGSEA come from the germline V gene. The CDR3 has 13 amino acids. Trimming stripped 6 bases from V and 8 bases from J, with 17 bases between. CDR3 in amino acids: CSVAGAPKDEQFS. In DNA, the CDR3 is TGCAGCGTCGCCGGGGCGCCGAAGGATGAGCAGTTCTCC.

In this sample, this clonotype turned up a few times. The gene calls are TRBV7-2 and TRBJ2-5, with TRBD1 matching 7 bases. Trimming at V came to 5 bases and at J to 4 bases, leaving 4 bases not matched to a gene. The germline V gene has CDR1 SGHTA and CDR2 FQGNSA. CDR3 length equals 13 residues. The CDR3 DNA follows: TGTGCCAGCAGCCAAACAGGGGTAGAGACCCAGTACTTC. Its translation is CASSQTGVETQYF.

A few counts support this clonotype. One end of the junction varies from germline; a read error may be responsible. The rearrangement joins TRBV7-9 to TRBJ2-2; 11 bases are a match to TRBD2. CDR1 SEHNR and CDR2 FQNEAQ come from the germline V gene (reference sequence). CDR3 length equals 15 residues. The CDR3 spells CASSFTSGRIGEPFF. CDR3 nucleotides: TGTGCCAGCAGCTTTACTAGCGGGAGAATCGGGGAGCCGTTTTTT.

In this sample, this clonotype turned up many times. The chain links TRBV7-9 to TRBJ1-4; D is uncertain. The CDR3 has 17 amino acids. Germline V lookup: CDR1 SEHNR, CDR2 FQNEAQ (reference sequence). The V and J ends lost 0 bases and 4 bases respectively, with 15 bases between them. The CDR3 bases are TGTGCCAGCAGCTTAGCCGACCGAGCAGCTATTAATGAAAAACTGTTTTTT. Amino acids: CASSLADRAAINEKLFF.

This clonotype was detected many times. The V gene is TRBV29-1, the J gene TRBJ2-1, with TRBD2 identical over 11 bases. From germline, CDR1 is SQVTM and CDR2 ANQGSEA. The V gene end was trimmed by 1 base and the J gene end by 6 bases; junction bases not matched to a gene: 5. This CDR3 spans 15 amino acids. DNA for the CDR3: TGCAGCGTTGAAGGGCTAGCGGGAGGCCTCAATGAGCAGTTCTTC. This codes for CSVEGLAGGLNEQFF.

This clonotype was recorded many times. This chain joins TRBV7-2 and TRBJ2-1; 13 nucleotides match TRBD2. The length of the CDR3 is 17 residues. Germline CDR1 reads SGHTA; CDR2 reads FQGNSA. Germline trimming cut 0 bases from V and 10 bases from J; bases unmatched to any gene: 9. The CDR3 is CASSLASNPGLAGEQFF. DNA of the CDR3: TGTGCCAGCAGCTTAGCTTCCAATCCGGGACTAGCGGGGGAGCAGTTCTTC.

This clonotype was observed a handful of times. The rearrangement uses TRBV20-1 and TRBJ2-7; possible D gene TRBD2, 6 bases. CDR1 and CDR2 (germline): DFQATT, SNEGSKA (reference sequence). The V end lost 5 bases, the J end lost 2 bases, and 19 bases lay between the germline ends. The CDR3 runs 15 residues. The CDR3 is CSASQPSGLPYEQYF. The CDR3 nucleotides are TGCAGTGCTTCCCAGCCCAGCGGGTTACCCTACGAGCAGTACTTC.

There are many counts of this clonotype. The V and J genes are TRBV14 and TRBJ1-4, with D uncertain. Germline V gene sequence: CDR1 SGHDN, CDR2 FVKESK. V was clipped by 4 bases and J by 5 bases, with 11 bases between them. This CDR3 region has 14 residues. CDR3 DNA sequence: TGTGCCAGCAGCCGTCGGGGTCTGAATGAAAAACTGTTTTTT. It codes for CASSRRGLNEKLFF.

Concerning this clonotype itself: A much larger clone is a single base away; this may be a read error. As the CDR3 is not closed by the conserved phenylalanine or tryptophan, this likely results from a read error. The rearrangement uses TRBV15 and TRBJ1-1; D not resolved. The CDR3 length is 12 residues. Germline-derived CDR1 and CDR2 are LNHNV and YYDKDF (reference sequence). V lost 5 bases, J lost 10 bases, and 14 bases lay in between. In DNA form, the CDR3 reads TGTGCCACCAGCGGCCGTAACAGTCGAGCTTTCTTA. Its protein product is CATSGRNSRAFL.

This clonotype was counted many times. The CDR3 loop is CASRKEGYTDTQYF. Here the CDR3 DNA reads TGCGCCAGCAGAAAAGAAGGATACACAGATACGCAGTATTTT. This chain connects TRBV5-1 to TRBJ2-3, with no clear D. CDR1 SGHRS and CDR2 YFSETQ come from the germline V gene. CDR3 length: 14 residues. V lost 5 bases to trimming and J lost 2 bases, with 12 bases between them.

Many counts were recorded for this clonotype. As DNA, the CDR3 is TGCGCCAGCAGGTCCGGGACTAGCACCTACGAGCAGTACTTC. Its translation is CASRSGTSTYEQYF. The rearrangement joins TRBV5-1 to TRBJ2-7, with 9 nucleotides matching TRBD2. CDR1 is SGHRS, CDR2 YFSETQ, per germline. V lost 5 bases and J lost 2; bases outside the gene matches: 5. CDR3 length: 14 residues.

In this sample, this clonotype turned up many times. The chain employs TRBV25-1 and TRBJ2-7, with D tentatively TRBD2 (5 bases). The CDR3 runs 13 residues. Germline V gene data show CDR1 as MGHDK and CDR2 as SYGVNS. V shed 4 bases and J shed 2 bases, with 9 bases lying between them. The CDR3 DNA reads as TGTGCCAGCAGTGTACACGGGGCCTACGAGCAGTACTTC. Encoded protein: CASSVHGAYEQYF.

Points on this clonotype: A read error is the likely source, as a far larger clone sits one nucleotide away. The chain is built from TRBV6-1 and TRBJ2-1, with 9 bases that match TRBD2. Germline loops: CDR1 MNHNS, CDR2 SASEGT. The junction had 10 bases not matched to a gene; V was cut back by 8 bases and J by 8 bases. CDR3 length: 14 residues. This chain's CDR3 is CASVPSGNKDEQFF. The CDR3, as DNA: TGTGCCAGCGTCCCTAGCGGGAACAAGGATGAGCAGTTCTTC.

Ten or more counts support this clonotype. One junction end does not reproduce the germline sequence, and a read error may be involved. The chain carries TRBV4-3 and TRBJ2-2; no reliable D call. Germline CDR1 reads LGHNA; CDR2 reads YSLEER. The CDR3 has 17 amino acids. CDR3 DNA sequence: TGTGCCAGCAGCCAAAGTGATCACGGATTGAACACCGGGGAGCTGTTTTTT. This translates into CASSQSDHGLNTGELFF.

This clonotype was found once. A read error may be the cause here, since a much bigger clone is one base away. V usage is TRBV7-3 and J usage is TRBJ2-1, with 7 positions matching TRBD1. The CDR3 has 15 residues. The germline V gene has CDR1 SGHTA and CDR2 FQGTGA. The CDR3 sequence: CASSLGTARYNERFF. The CDR3 DNA follows: TGTGCCAGCAGCTTAGGGACAGCACGCTACAATGAGCGGTTCTTC.